This T cell receptor (beta chain) comes out of a study of blood T cells in healthy people across ages. With respect to this clonotype: As yet, its antigen is unknown.

A second about 6 to 12 cycle PCR used barcoded and J-beta primers. TCRdb reprocessed the 5' RACE reads with MiXCR, giving one entry per CDR3 protein. Of 1.5 million to 2 million distinct CDR3 sequences in the sample, about 39% are singletons; the top ten hold approximately 22%. Study findings and constraints: Higher diversity, along with more naive CD4+ cells, distinguished long-lived donors from aged donors.

This CDR3 region has 17 residues. V trimming: 5 bases; J trimming: 0 bases; junction bases outside the gene matches: 10. Looked up from germline, CDR1 is SGHTA and CDR2 is FQGNSA. V and J are TRBV7-2 and TRBJ2-1; 7 bases line up with TRBD2. Sequencing was performed on blood. This receptor was identified in a human donor in good health. CDR3 bases: TGTGCCAGCAGCCTCAATCCGGGGGGATACTCCTACAATGAGCAGTTCTTC. This gives the protein CASSLNPGGYSYNEQFF.